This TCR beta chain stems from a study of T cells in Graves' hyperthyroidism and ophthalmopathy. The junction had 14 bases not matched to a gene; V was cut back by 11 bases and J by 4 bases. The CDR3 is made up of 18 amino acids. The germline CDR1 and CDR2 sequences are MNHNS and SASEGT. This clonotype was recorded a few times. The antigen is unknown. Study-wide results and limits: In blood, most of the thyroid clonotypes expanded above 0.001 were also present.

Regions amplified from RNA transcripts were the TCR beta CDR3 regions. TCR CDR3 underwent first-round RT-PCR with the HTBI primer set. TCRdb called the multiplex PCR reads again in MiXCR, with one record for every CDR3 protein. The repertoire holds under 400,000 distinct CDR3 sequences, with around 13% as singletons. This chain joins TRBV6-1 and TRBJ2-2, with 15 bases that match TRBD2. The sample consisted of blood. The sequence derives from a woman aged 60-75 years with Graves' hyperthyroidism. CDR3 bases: TGTGCCGCGCGGGAACGGACTAGCGGGAGGGCCTCCACCGGGGAGCTGTTTTTT. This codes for CAARERTSGRASTGELFF.